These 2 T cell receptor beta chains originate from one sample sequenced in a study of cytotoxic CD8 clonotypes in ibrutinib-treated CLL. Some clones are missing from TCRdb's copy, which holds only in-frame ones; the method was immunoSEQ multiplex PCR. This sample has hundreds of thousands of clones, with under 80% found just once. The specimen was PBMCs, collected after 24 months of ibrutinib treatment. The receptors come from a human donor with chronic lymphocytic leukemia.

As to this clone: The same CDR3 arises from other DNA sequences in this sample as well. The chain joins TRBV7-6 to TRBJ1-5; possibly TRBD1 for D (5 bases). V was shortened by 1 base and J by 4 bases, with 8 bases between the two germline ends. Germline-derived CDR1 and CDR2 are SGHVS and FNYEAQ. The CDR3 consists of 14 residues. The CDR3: CASSLGQQNQPQHF. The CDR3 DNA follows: TGTGCCAGCAGCTTAGGACAGCAAAATCAGCCCCAGCATTTT.

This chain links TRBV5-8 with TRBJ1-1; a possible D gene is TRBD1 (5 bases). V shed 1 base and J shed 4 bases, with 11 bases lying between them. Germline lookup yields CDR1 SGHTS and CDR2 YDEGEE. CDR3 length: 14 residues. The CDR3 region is CASSLWSGPTEAFF. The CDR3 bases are TGTGCCAGCAGCTTGTGGTCAGGGCCCACTGAAGCTTTCTTT. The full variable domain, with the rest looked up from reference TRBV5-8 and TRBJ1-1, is EAGVTQSPTHLIKTRGQQATLRCSPISGHTSVYWYQQALGLGLQFLLWYDEGEERNRGNFPPRFSGRQFPNYSSELNVNALELEDSALYLCASSLWSGPTEAFFGQGTRLTVV.